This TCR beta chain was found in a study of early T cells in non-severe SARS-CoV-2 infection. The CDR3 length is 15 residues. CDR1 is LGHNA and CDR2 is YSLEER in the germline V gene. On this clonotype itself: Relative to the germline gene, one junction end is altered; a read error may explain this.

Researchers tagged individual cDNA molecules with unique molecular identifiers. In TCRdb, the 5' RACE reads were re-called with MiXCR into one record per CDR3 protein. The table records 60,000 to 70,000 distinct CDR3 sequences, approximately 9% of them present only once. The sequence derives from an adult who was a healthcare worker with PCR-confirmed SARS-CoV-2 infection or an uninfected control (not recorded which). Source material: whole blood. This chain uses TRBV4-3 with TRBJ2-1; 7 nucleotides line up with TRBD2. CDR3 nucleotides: TGCGCCAGCATCCAAGCCTTAGGACTAGTAAATGAGCAGTTCTTC. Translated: CASIQALGLVNEQFF.